This TCR beta chain appears in the sequencing data of a study of PD-1 blockade in classical Hodgkin lymphoma. Study outcomes and limitations: Relative to healthy donors, newly diagnosed patients reportedly had lower baseline TCR diversity, which was reported as lower still in relapsed/refractory patients.

This CDR3 comprises 12 residues. V lost 2 bases and J 5 bases, leaving 5 bases between the germline ends. CDR1 and CDR2 from the germline V gene are MNHEY and SVGAGI. Comments on this clone: What it binds is unknown.

After autologous stem cell transplantation all patients relapsed, and prior brentuximab vedotin exposure differed between cohorts. The method was immunoSEQ multiplex PCR; TCRdb's version includes in-frame clones alone and lacks a portion of them. The repertoire holds roughly 81,000 clones, with over 90% as singletons. The sequence came from a human donor with classical Hodgkin lymphoma. Sequenced material: peripheral blood mononuclear cells (PBMCs), taken before the second cycle of nivolumab. This chain joins TRBV6-5 and TRBJ2-3; tentative D call: TRBD1 (5 bases). CDR3 DNA: TGTGCCAGCAGTTACCAGGGAGATACGCAGTATTTT. This codes for CASSYQGDTQYF.